This TCR beta chain was sequenced for a study of T cell responses to AZD1222 COVID-19 vaccine. Whole-study results and caveats: Vaccine-related CD4 TCRs covered spike, predominating at 160-218 and 743-854.

Profiled with immunoSEQ multiplex PCR; TCRdb holds only in-frame clones, not every one. The sample carries over 100,000 clones, around 90% recorded once. CDR3 length: 16 amino acids. The germline V gene has CDR1 SGHRS and CDR2 YFSETQ. The J segment lost 4 bases and the V segment lost 4 bases, leaving 4 bases of the junction unmatched. For this clone: Its antigen is unknown.

The receptor comes from an adult in good health. The starting material was peripheral blood, obtained on day 0 of AZD1222 vaccination. The chain links TRBV5-1 to TRBJ2-1; 14 nucleotides align to TRBD2. The CDR3 DNA reads as TGCGCCAGCAGCCCTAGGACTAGCGGGAGGTACAATGAGCAGTTCTTC. It yields the protein CASSPRTSGRYNEQFF. Looking up the rest from reference TRBV5-1 and TRBJ2-1 gives the full variable domain: KAGVTQTPRYLIKTRGQQVTLSCSPISGHRSVSWYQQTPGQGLQFLFEYFSETQRNKGNFPGRFSGRQFSNSRSEMNVSTLELGDSALYLCASSPRTSGRYNEQFFGPGTRLTVL.